This TCR beta chain was documented in a study of blood T cell repertoires in COVID-19. On the study more broadly: Material from acute and convalescent COVID-19 was sourced from the United States, Italy and Spain. T cells, B-cell-depleted T cells, or PBMCs supplied cDNA or gDNA.

The CDR3 has 13 residues. The V gene lost 3 bases and the J gene lost 5 bases, with 8 bases spanning the gap. Under the authors' procedure: By means of reference gene primer amplification, nucleated cell counts were estimated. The repertoire was sequenced with immunoSEQ multiplex PCR; TCRdb's copy has only in-frame clones and lacks some. V, J and clone size derive from that table, while D and trimming were established from the DNA sequence. The repertoire has approximately 180,000 clones, 87% of them found once; the top ten carry 1.5% to 2%. This receptor was taken from a woman aged 50 to 65 with acute or convalescent COVID-19. This rearrangement joins TRBV12-3 or TRBV12-4 to TRBJ1-5; D call uncertain. Sequencing was performed on peripheral blood. The CDR3 here is CASSFTRDQPQHF. The CDR3 DNA is TGTGCCAGCAGTTTTACACGGGATCAGCCCCAGCATTTT.